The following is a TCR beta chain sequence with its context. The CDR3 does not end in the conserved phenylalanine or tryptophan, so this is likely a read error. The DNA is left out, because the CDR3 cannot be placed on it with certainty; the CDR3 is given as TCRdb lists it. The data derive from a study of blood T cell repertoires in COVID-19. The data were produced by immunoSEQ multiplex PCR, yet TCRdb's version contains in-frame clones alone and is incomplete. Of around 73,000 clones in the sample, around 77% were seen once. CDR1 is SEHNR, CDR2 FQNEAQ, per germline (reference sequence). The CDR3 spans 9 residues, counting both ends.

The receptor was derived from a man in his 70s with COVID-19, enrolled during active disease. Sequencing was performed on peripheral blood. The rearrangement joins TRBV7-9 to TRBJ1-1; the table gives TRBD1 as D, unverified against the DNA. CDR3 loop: CASSLLPRL.